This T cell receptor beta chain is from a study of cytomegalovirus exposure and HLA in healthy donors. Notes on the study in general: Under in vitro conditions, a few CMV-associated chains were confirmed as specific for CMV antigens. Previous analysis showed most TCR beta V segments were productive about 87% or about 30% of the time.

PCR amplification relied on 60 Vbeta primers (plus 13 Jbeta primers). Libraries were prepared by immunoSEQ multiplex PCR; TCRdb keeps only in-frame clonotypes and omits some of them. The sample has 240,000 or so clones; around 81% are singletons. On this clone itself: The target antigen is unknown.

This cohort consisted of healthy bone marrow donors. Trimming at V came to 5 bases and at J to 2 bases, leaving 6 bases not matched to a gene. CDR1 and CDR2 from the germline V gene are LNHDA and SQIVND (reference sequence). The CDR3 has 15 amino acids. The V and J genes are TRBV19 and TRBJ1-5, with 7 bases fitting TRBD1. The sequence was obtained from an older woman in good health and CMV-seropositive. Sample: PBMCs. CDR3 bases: TGTGCCAGTAGTCTGACAGGGTTGGGCAATCAGCCCCAGCATTTT. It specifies CASSLTGLGNQPQHF.